This T cell receptor (beta chain) was found in a study of blood T cell repertoires in COVID-19. About the research overall: Sites in the United States, Italy and Spain provided acute and convalescent COVID-19 samples. T cells, B-cell-depleted T cells, or PBMCs provided the cDNA or gDNA that served as material.

This clone was recorded only once. Sequencing was performed with immunoSEQ multiplex PCR; in TCRdb, only in-frame clones are kept and a portion is missing. The sample gives around 200,000 clones, approximately 90% of which show up once; 4.4% is in the top ten. This CDR3 spans 14 amino acids. From germline, CDR1 is MGHDK and CDR2 SYGVNS. V gave up 4 bases and J gave up 3 bases; unmatched junction bases: 2. The clonotype comes from a man aged 45-65 years with acute or convalescent COVID-19. V is TRBV25-1 and J is TRBJ2-3; the match to TRBD2 covers 9 bases. Sequenced input: peripheral blood. The DNA of the CDR3 is TGTGCCAGCAGTGCTAGCGGGGCGACAGATACGCAGTATTTT. Its translation is CASSASGATDTQYF.